The 29 T cell receptor beta chains below all came from one sample that was sequenced in a study of blood T cell repertoires in COVID-19. The protocol was immunoSEQ multiplex PCR, while the TCRdb copy is restricted to in-frame clones and leaves out a portion. The sample has about 480,000 clones; 88% are singletons. Sample: PBMCs or T cells enriched from blood (not recorded which). These receptor sequences come from a woman in her 40s who had recovered from COVID-19.

The CDR3 DNA is TGTGCCAGCAGCTGGGGGGACGGTGGAAGCAATCAGCCCCAGCATTTT. Translating gives CASSWGDGGSNQPQHF. J is TRBJ1-5 and V is TRBV5-5, with a possible D match to TRBD1 (5 bases). This CDR3 has 16 residues. V gave up 3 bases and J gave up 1 base, with 14 bases separating them. CDR1 is SGHKS, CDR2 YYEKEE, per germline (reference sequence).

V usage is TRBV2 and J usage is TRBJ1-2, with 12 bases fitting TRBD1. The CDR3 sequence is 17 residues long. The trim removed 2 bases at V and 3 bases at J, leaving 7 bases unmatched. Germline CDR1 SNHLY, CDR2 FYNNEI. This CDR3 is CASSESWDRGRHYGYTF. As DNA, the CDR3 is TGTGCCAGCAGTGAATCATGGGACAGGGGGCGACACTATGGCTACACCTTC.

V and J are TRBV6-2 or TRBV6-3 and TRBJ2-5, with D maybe TRBD1 (5 bases). CDR1 is MNHEY, CDR2 SVGEGT, per germline. There are 15 residues in the CDR3. V was cut by 6 bases and J by 5 bases, with 19 bases left in between. CDR3 sequence (DNA): TGTGCCAGCAGCTCCCAGGGTCCTCCCAAGGAGACCCAGTACTTC. Encoded protein: CASSSQGPPKETQYF.

V usage is TRBV12-5 and J usage is TRBJ1-4, with 8 bases matching TRBD1. V lost 2 bases to trimming and J lost 7 bases; unmatched junction nucleotides: 3. This CDR3 is 14 amino acids long. Germline V lookup: CDR1 LGHNT, CDR2 FRNRAP. CDR3 coding DNA: TGTGCTAGTGGTTTGTCGACAGGGGTTGAAAAACTGTTTTTT. This gives the protein CASGLSTGVEKLFF.

The chain couples TRBV2 to TRBJ1-5; D is undetermined. Trimming took off 3 bases at V and 4 bases at J, with 10 bases between the two ends. This CDR3 region has 14 residues. CDR1 and CDR2 (germline): SNHLY, FYNNEI. The CDR3 DNA reads as TGTGCCAGCAGTGATTTGAGCGAAAATCAGCCCCAGCATTTT. This encodes CASSDLSENQPQHF.

This CDR3 is CASSKFPVFALYVPGTTTNYGYTF. As DNA, the CDR3 is TGTGCCAGCAGCAAATTCCCTGTTTTCGCTCTCTACGTACCCGGGACAACCACTAACTATGGCTACACCTTC. V is TRBV21-1 and J is TRBJ1-2; TRBD1, the table's D call, was not compared with the DNA. TRBV21-1 is a listed pseudogene. The length of the CDR3 is 24 residues.

The CDR3 coding sequence is TGTGCCAGCAGTGACGCAGGGACATATAGATTTCGCGAGCAGTACTTC. Its protein is CASSDAGTYRFREQYF. J is TRBJ2-7 and V is TRBV25-1; maybe TRBD1 (6 bases). V lost 3 bases and J 6 bases, leaving 21 bases between the germline ends. This CDR3 is built from 16 residues. The germline V gene encodes CDR1 MGHDK and CDR2 SYGVNS.

J is TRBJ2-5 and V is TRBV6-5; D gene ambiguous. In germline, CDR1 is MNHEY, CDR2 SVGAGI. The CDR3 sequence is 13 residues long. The V end lost 6 bases, the J end lost 1 base, and 9 bases lay between the germline ends. The CDR3 DNA reads TGTGCCAGCAGAAAAATCGGCCAAGAGACCCAGTACTTC. Its protein is CASRKIGQETQYF.

The chain recombines TRBV27 with TRBJ2-5; D might be TRBD2 (5 bases). Trimming took 5 bases from V and 4 from J, leaving 11 bases between them. Germline V gives CDR1 MNHEY, CDR2 SMNVEV (reference sequence). The CDR3 runs 13 residues. CDR3 coding DNA: TGTGCCAGCAGTGTCGGGGTGGGAGAGACCCAGTACTTC. Translating gives CASSVGVGETQYF.

V is TRBV27 and J is TRBJ1-2; D gene uncertain. Trimming took off 3 bases at V and 8 bases at J, with 13 bases between the two ends. The CDR3 runs 13 residues. Germline CDR1 reads MNHEY; CDR2 reads SMNVEV (reference sequence). CDR3 bases: TGTGCCAGCAGTTTTGGGGAGGGTTGGGGCTACACCTTC. This gives the protein CASSFGEGWGYTF.

The rearrangement links TRBV6-5 to TRBJ1-1, with D unclear. The CDR3 has 13 residues. Germline assignment: CDR1 MNHEY and CDR2 SVGAGI. The V end was cut by 2 bases, the J end by 1 base, with 5 bases between. CDR3 coding DNA: TGTGCCAGCAGTTACGGGCAGAACACTGAAGCTTTCTTT. This gives the protein CASSYGQNTEAFF.

The chain links TRBV24-1 to TRBJ2-1; D is ambiguous. V dropped 2 bases and J dropped 6 bases, with 4 bases sitting between them. The CDR3 contains 12 residues. The germline V gene encodes CDR1 KGHDR and CDR2 SFDVKD. The DNA for the CDR3 is TGTGCCACCAGTGATTCTATCAATGAGCAGTTCTTC. It codes for CATSDSINEQFF.

The CDR3: CASSQERRTTEAFF. The CDR3 nucleotides are TGCGCCAGCAGCCAAGAACGGAGGACCACTGAAGCTTTCTTT. The chain combines TRBV4-1 with TRBJ1-1; D remains unclear. This CDR3 contains 14 residues. Looked up from germline, CDR1 is MGHRA and CDR2 is YSYEKL. Trimming pared 0 bases from V and 4 bases from J, leaving 9 bases between.

This chain uses TRBV7-2 with TRBJ2-1, with D perhaps matching TRBD1 (7 bases). CDR3 size: 16 residues. The V end lost 7 bases, the J end lost 8 bases, and 24 bases lay between the germline ends. Germline loops: CDR1 SGHTA, CDR2 FQGNSA. The chain's CDR3 is CASIKTSPGGSDEQFF. The CDR3 nucleotides are TGTGCCAGCATCAAAACTAGCCCAGGGGGGAGCGATGAGCAGTTCTTC.

The V and J genes are TRBV6-5 and TRBJ2-6; D is undetermined. CDR1 and CDR2 from the germline V gene are MNHEY and SVGAGI. The V end lost 5 bases, the J end lost 10 bases, and 18 bases lay between the germline ends. The CDR3 extends over 15 amino acids. This chain's CDR3 is CASSHRVVLPNVLTF. The CDR3 DNA follows: TGTGCCAGCAGTCACCGGGTAGTTCTCCCAAACGTCCTGACTTTC.

The rearrangement uses TRBV4-3 and TRBJ2-7; the D gene is possibly TRBD2 (5 bases). Germline V lookup: CDR1 LGHNA, CDR2 YSLEER. Trimming removed 0 bases from V and 5 bases from J, with 11 bases in between. This CDR3 spans 14 amino acids. The CDR3 DNA reads TGCGCCAGCAGCCAAGATCTCACGGGGAACGAGCAGTACTTC. Translating gives CASSQDLTGNEQYF.

This CDR3 is CASSSDQGTRETQYF. The CDR3 DNA is TGTGCCAGCAGCTCGGACCAAGGGACTCGGGAGACCCAGTACTTC. The chain couples TRBV7-9 to TRBJ2-5, with D perhaps matching TRBD2 (6 bases). Germline values: CDR1 SEHNR, CDR2 FQNEAQ (reference sequence). CDR3 length: 15 residues. V dropped 4 bases and J dropped 5 bases, with 17 bases sitting between them.

This chain joins TRBV30 and TRBJ2-3; D is unresolved. The V gene lost 2 bases and the J gene lost 5 bases, with 11 bases spanning the gap. CDR1 and CDR2 (germline): GTSNPN, SVGIG (reference sequence). The CDR3 totals 13 residues. CDR3 sequence: CAWSKQVLDTQYF. Written as DNA, the CDR3 is TGTGCCTGGAGTAAGCAGGTACTAGATACGCAGTATTTT.

The chain carries TRBV12-3 or TRBV12-4 and TRBJ2-1, with 7 bases fitting TRBD2. This CDR3 is built from 13 residues. The trim removed 6 bases at V and 4 bases at J, leaving 3 bases unmatched. CDR3 nucleotides: TGTGCCAGCAGCCTCGGGGGGTACAATGAGCAGTTCTTC. Translating it yields CASSLGGYNEQFF.

The rearrangement joins TRBV4-2 to TRBJ2-7, with D tentatively TRBD2 (6 bases). The CDR3 length is 16 residues. V was clipped by 1 base and J by 2 bases, with 15 bases between them. CDR1 LGHNA and CDR2 YNFKEQ come from the germline V gene. The CDR3: CASSQAPAREAYEQYF. The CDR3 DNA follows: TGTGCCAGCAGCCAAGCCCCCGCCAGGGAGGCCTACGAGCAGTACTTC.

This clone was picked up one time. The gene calls are TRBV10-3 and TRBJ1-1, with unresolved D. With 0 bases removed from V and 2 bases from J, the gap between germline ends came to 10 bases. From germline, CDR1 is ENHRY and CDR2 SYGVKD. The length of the CDR3 is 15 residues. The CDR3 is CAISESIGLNTEAFF. For the CDR3, the DNA is TGTGCCATCAGTGAGTCAATCGGACTTAACACTGAAGCTTTCTTT.

The sample holds a few counts of this clone. The V call is TRBV9, the J call TRBJ1-2; D is unclear. The CDR3 covers 14 residues. V shed 1 base and J shed 8 bases, with 15 bases lying between them. Germline V gene lookup returns CDR1 SGDLS and CDR2 YYNGEE. CDR3 residues: CASSVSQERRGYTF. CDR3 bases: TGTGCCAGCAGCGTATCCCAGGAACGGAGGGGCTACACCTTC.

The chain has TRBV27 and TRBJ1-5, with 7 positions matching TRBD1. Germline CDR1 reads MNHEY; CDR2 reads SMNVEV (reference sequence). Trimming at V came to 2 bases and at J to 1 base, leaving 2 bases not matched to a gene. This CDR3 contains 15 residues. CDR3 loop: CASSLTGVSNQPQHF. DNA of the CDR3: TGTGCCAGCAGTTTAACAGGGGTCAGCAATCAGCCCCAGCATTTT.

The J gene is TRBJ1-1, the V gene TRBV4-1; D remains ambiguous. Germline V lookup: CDR1 MGHRA, CDR2 YSYEKL. The CDR3 contains 15 residues. Trimming removed 0 bases from V and 11 bases from J, with 19 bases in between. The CDR3 is CASSQDEGEGLEAFF. CDR3 DNA: TGCGCCAGCAGCCAAGATGAGGGAGAGGGCCTAGAGGCTTTCTTT.

J is TRBJ1-1 and V is TRBV4-3; no firm D call. CDR3 length equals 15 residues. The germline V and J ends were trimmed by 1 base and 3 bases, with 12 bases remaining between them. Germline V gene data show CDR1 as LGHNA and CDR2 as YSLEER. The CDR3 DNA sequence: TGCGCCAGCAGCCAAGTTCTGGGAGCACACACTGAAGCTTTCTTT. The encoded protein is CASSQVLGAHTEAFF.

This chain links TRBV29-1 with TRBJ1-2; 8 bases align to TRBD1. The CDR3 runs 17 residues. CDR1 SQVTM and CDR2 ANQGSEA come from the germline V gene. Unmatched junction bases numbered 20, after V lost 3 bases and J lost 8 bases. DNA of the CDR3: TGCAGCGTTGATTGGTTTGGCGGGTACAGGGGGAATTCCGGCTACACCTTC. Amino acids: CSVDWFGGYRGNSGYTF.

The V gene is TRBV5-6, the J gene TRBJ2-5; a possible D gene is TRBD2 (6 bases). The CDR3 is 11 amino acids. CDR1 is SGHDT, CDR2 YYEEEE, per germline. Between the trimmed V and J ends, which lost 4 bases and 5 bases, there was a span of 6 bases. CDR3 region: CASSREETQYF. The CDR3 DNA reads as TGTGCCAGCAGCCGGGAGGAGACCCAGTACTTC.

This clone was recorded once. This rearrangement joins TRBV25-1 to TRBJ1-1; D perhaps matches TRBD1 (5 bases). This CDR3 has 13 residues. Germline lookup yields CDR1 MGHDK and CDR2 SYGVNS. V lost 8 bases to trimming and J lost 3 bases, with 13 bases between them. The CDR3 region is CASSDQGHTEAFF. In nucleotides, the CDR3 is TGTGCCAGCTCTGACCAGGGCCACACTGAAGCTTTCTTT.

This sequence joins TRBV6-5 and TRBJ2-1; D possibly corresponds to TRBD1 (5 bases). The V end was cut by 6 bases, the J end by 4 bases, with 13 bases between. CDR3 length: 14 amino acids. In germline, CDR1 is MNHEY, CDR2 SVGAGI. The CDR3 DNA follows: TGTGCCAGCAGCCGAGCTCAGGGTTACAATGAGCAGTTCTTC. This translates into CASSRAQGYNEQFF.